This T cell receptor (beta chain) was retrieved from a study of siplizumab effects on memory and regulatory T cells. The study's findings and limits: Under siplizumab, an average approximately 71% of mappable alloreactive CD4+ clones were Treg-derived, compared with roughly 27% in controls.

The repertoire was sequenced with immunoSEQ multiplex PCR; TCRdb's copy has only in-frame clones and lacks some. The table shows tens of thousands of clones, with 80% to 90% occurring only once. Note on this clone: Antigen specificity is unknown.

The CDR3 sequence is 15 residues long. CDR1 and CDR2 (germline): MNHEY, SVGAGI. V lost 4 bases, J lost 2 bases, and 5 bases stayed unmatched. Input material: Tregs sorted from blood. The chain couples TRBV6-5 to TRBJ2-7, with 10 bases that match TRBD2. This sequence originates from a human donor in good health. The CDR3 nucleotides read TGTGCCAGCAGTTCCTTTACTAGCGGGGCCTACGAGCAGTACTTC. This codes for CASSSFTSGAYEQYF.